This passage covers 18 T cell receptor beta chains from one sample sequenced in a study of CD8+ T cells in alopecia areata (dated by TCRdb to 2016 to 2018). Libraries were built with the immunoSEQ multiplex PCR assay. RNA was extracted from all samples and reverse transcribed into cDNA as template for TCR sequencing. TCRdb carries this immuneACCESS record with in-frame sequences only. Its versions omit some clonotypes, under half of them owing to an unresolved V gene in the studies checked, with the rest unexplained. Recorded for this sample are about 110,000 clones; around 59% of them occurred a single time. Of the sample, around 20% is held by the ten largest clones. The material sequenced was CD8+ T cells sorted from blood. Source of these receptors: a human donor in good health.

V and J are TRBV2 and TRBJ2-1; D is undetermined. The V end lost 3 bases, the J end lost 5 bases, and 8 bases lay between the germline ends. Germline V gene lookup returns CDR1 SNHLY and CDR2 FYNNEI. CDR3 length: 13 amino acids. The CDR3 loop reads CASSESVNNEQFF. In DNA, the CDR3 is TGTGCCAGCAGTGAGTCGGTAAACAATGAGCAGTTCTTC.

The rearrangement joins TRBV6-5 to TRBJ2-3, with D maybe TRBD2 (6 bases). V lost 7 bases and J lost 6, with 14 bases in between. CDR3 length: 13 residues. Germline loops: CDR1 MNHEY, CDR2 SVGAGI. CDR3 residues: CASNGWSGDTQYF. The DNA for the CDR3 is TGTGCCAGCAACGGCTGGAGCGGGGATACGCAGTATTTT.

The rearrangement links TRBV25-1 to TRBJ2-1, with D perhaps TRBD1 (6 bases). From germline, CDR1 is MGHDK and CDR2 SYGVNS. Trimming cost V 6 bases and J 5 bases, with 11 bases left between them. This CDR3 region has 13 residues. The CDR3 DNA sequence: TGTGCCAGCAGAGGGGGTTCGCACAATGAGCAGTTCTTC. Protein product: CASRGGSHNEQFF.

This chain uses TRBV6-5 with TRBJ2-2; D call uncertain. CDR3 size: 14 residues. Germline values: CDR1 MNHEY, CDR2 SVGAGI. V dropped 9 bases and J dropped 0 bases, with 11 bases sitting between them. This chain's CDR3 is CARPSAPNTGELFF. CDR3 nucleotides: TGTGCCAGGCCCTCCGCCCCGAACACCGGGGAGCTGTTTTTT.

The chain has TRBV2 and TRBJ2-2, with D perhaps matching TRBD1 (5 bases). This CDR3 has 13 amino acids. Trimming removed 6 bases from V and 2 bases from J, with 7 bases in between. Germline values: CDR1 SNHLY, CDR2 FYNNEI. DNA for the CDR3: TGTGCCAGCAGAGACAGAAACACCGGGGAGCTGTTTTTT. As protein: CASRDRNTGELFF.

The rearrangement links TRBV7-9 to TRBJ2-5, with D uncertain. Germline V gene lookup returns CDR1 SEHNR and CDR2 FQNEAQ (reference sequence). The CDR3 consists of 13 residues. Trimming removed 0 bases at V and 3 bases at J, with 5 bases between. CDR3 residues: CASSLAFEETQYF. In DNA, the CDR3 is TGTGCCAGCAGCTTAGCTTTTGAAGAGACCCAGTACTTC.

This clone was picked up a small number of times. The rearrangement joins TRBV2 to TRBJ2-1; D might be TRBD2 (7 bases). CDR3 length equals 15 residues. V was trimmed by 4 bases and J by 7 bases, leaving 17 bases between them. Germline CDR1 is SNHLY and CDR2 is FYNNEI. Here the CDR3 reads CASSGSQGRGNEQFF. CDR3 DNA sequence: TGTGCCAGCAGTGGATCGCAGGGGCGGGGGAATGAGCAGTTCTTC. Combining the CDR3 with reference TRBV2 and TRBJ2-1 gives the whole variable domain EPEVTQTPSHQVTQMGQEVILRCVPISNHLYFYWYRQILGQKVEFLVSFYNNEISEKSEIFDDQFSVERPDGSNFTLKIRSTKLEDSAMYFCASSGSQGRGNEQFFGPGTRLTVL.

The chain couples TRBV7-8 to TRBJ2-1, with D perhaps TRBD1 (6 bases). Trimming took 5 bases from V and 2 from J, leaving 13 bases between them. Germline CDR1 SGHVS, CDR2 FQNEAQ. The CDR3 runs 15 residues. DNA for the CDR3: TGTGCCAGCAGCCATTCAGGGGTACCCTACAATGAGCAGTTCTTC. Protein product: CASSHSGVPYNEQFF.

The chain couples TRBV12-5 to TRBJ2-1; D uncertain. From germline, CDR1 is LGHNT and CDR2 FRNRAP. Trimming took 2 bases from V and 7 from J, leaving 9 bases between them. The CDR3 is made up of 13 amino acids. DNA of the CDR3: TGTGCTAGTGGTTTGTCTTGGCAGAATGAGCAGTTCTTC. This gives the protein CASGLSWQNEQFF.

The rearrangement links TRBV7-6 to TRBJ2-3, with 11 bases that match TRBD1. The germline CDR1 and CDR2 sequences are SGHVS and FNYEAQ. V was pared by 3 bases and J by 4 bases, with 3 bases of the junction left unmatched. This CDR3 is 15 amino acids long. The CDR3 DNA is TGTGCCAGCAGCTTTGGGACAGGGGGGTCAGATACGCAGTATTTT. This sequence encodes CASSFGTGGSDTQYF. The whole variable domain, remainder taken from reference TRBV7-6 and TRBJ2-3, is GAGVSQSPRYKVTKRGQDVALRCDPISGHVSLYWYRQALGQGPEFLTYFNYEAQQDKSGLPNDRFSAERPEGSISTLTIQRTEQRDSAMYRCASSFGTGGSDTQYFGPGTRLTVL.

The J gene is TRBJ2-3, the V gene TRBV7-9; D is possibly TRBD2 (6 bases). Germline values: CDR1 SEHNR, CDR2 FQNEAQ (reference sequence). The length of the CDR3 is 15 residues. V lost 3 bases, J lost 2 bases, and 12 bases lay in between. CDR3 DNA: TGTGCCAGCAGCTTGAGCAGGGAGGCCACAGATACGCAGTATTTT. Translation gives CASSLSREATDTQYF.

This clone was observed a few times. This chain uses TRBV6-6 with TRBJ2-5; possibly TRBD2 for D (5 bases). The V gene's germline CDR1 is MNHNY and CDR2 SVGAGI (reference sequence). This CDR3 contains 14 residues. With 2 bases removed from V and 1 base from J, the gap between germline ends came to 8 bases. CDR3 sequence: CASSYGSAQETQYF. The CDR3 nucleotides read TGTGCCAGCAGTTACGGGAGTGCCCAAGAGACCCAGTACTTC.

The chain carries TRBV28 and TRBJ1-2; 7 positions agree with TRBD1. The CDR3 length is 14 residues. Losses at the gene ends were 3 bases for V and 7 bases for J; bases not matched to a gene: 8. Germline V lookup: CDR1 MDHEN, CDR2 SYDVKM. The CDR3 loop is CASSFGSGGGGYTF. The CDR3 bases are TGTGCCAGCAGTTTCGGATCAGGGGGGGGTGGCTACACCTTC.

CDR3 region: CASSYVKYRGRATQYF. DNA of the CDR3: TGTGCCAGCAGCTACGTAAAATACAGGGGGCGCGCTACGCAGTATTTT. V usage is TRBV5-4 and J usage is TRBJ2-3; TRBD1 agrees at 9 bases. The germline CDR1 and CDR2 sequences are SGHNT and YYREEE (reference sequence). This CDR3 has 16 amino acids. The V gene end was trimmed by 3 bases and the J gene end by 8 bases; junction bases not matched to a gene: 13. The whole variable domain, filled in from reference TRBV5-4 and TRBJ2-3, reads ETGVTQSPTHLIKTRGQQVTLRCSSQSGHNTVSWYQQALGQGPQFIFQYYREEENGRGNFPPRFSGLQFPNYSSELNVNALELDDSALYLCASSYVKYRGRATQYFGPGTRLTVL.

This clone was observed a handful of times. DNA of the CDR3: TGCAGCGCTGACCGACAGGGGACGAATGAGCAGTTCTTC. Its translation: CSADRQGTNEQFF. The chain is built from TRBV29-1 and TRBJ2-1; 8 bases agree with TRBD1. The CDR3 has 13 residues. The ends lost 7 bases at V and 7 bases at J; junction bases unmatched: 9. Germline assignment: CDR1 SQVTM and CDR2 ANQGSEA.

The chain combines TRBV9 with TRBJ2-7, with 7 nucleotides matching TRBD1. Trimming at V came to 4 bases and at J to 2 bases, leaving 9 bases not matched to a gene. Germline V gene sequence: CDR1 SGDLS, CDR2 YYNGEE. CDR3 length: 15 residues. The DNA for the CDR3 is TGTGCCAGCAGCCTCGGGACAGAGCTCCCCTACGAGCAGTACTTC. Translation gives CASSLGTELPYEQYF.

V gene TRBV13 combines with J gene TRBJ2-5; the D gene is possibly TRBD1 (5 bases). Germline values: CDR1 PRHDT, CDR2 FYEKMQ (reference sequence). V dropped 2 bases and J dropped 2 bases, with 9 bases sitting between them. This CDR3 is 14 amino acids long. For the CDR3, the DNA is TGTGCCAGCAGCTTATCTGGACAACAAGAGACCCAGTACTTC. This gives the protein CASSLSGQQETQYF.

This chain joins TRBV5-4 and TRBJ2-5; D not resolved. V was pared by 1 base and J by 5 bases, with 15 bases between. The germline gives CDR1 SGHNT, CDR2 YYREEE (reference sequence). The CDR3 loop spans 15 amino acids. CDR3 sequence reads: CASSLSIQARETQYF. CDR3 DNA: TGTGCCAGCAGCTTGTCCATCCAGGCTAGGGAGACCCAGTACTTC.